This T cell receptor (beta chain) was sequenced in a study of cytomegalovirus exposure and HLA in healthy donors. In the PCR, 60 Vbeta and 13 Jbeta primers were used. Produced via immunoSEQ multiplex PCR; TCRdb's table is partial and in-frame only. The profile covers fewer than 90,000 clones, with roughly 85% appearing a single time and approximately 6% taken by the ten largest. Study observations and caveats: According to a later analysis, most TCR beta chains associated with CMV appeared HLA-restricted. Common viral pathogens were later found to be apparently linked to several of the most significant clusters.

The table lists this clone with a count of one. The antigen is undetermined. The sample comprised PBMCs. The receptor's source is a female donor in good health and CMV-seronegative.

This CDR3 is CASSWHPNQPQHF. CDR3 nucleotide sequence: TGTGCCAGCAGTTGGCACCCGAACCAGCCCCAGCATTTT. This chain links TRBV28 with TRBJ1-5; D gene uncertain. The germline V gene has CDR1 MDHEN and CDR2 SYDVKM. This CDR3 is built from 13 residues. V lost 4 bases and J lost 7, with 11 bases in between.